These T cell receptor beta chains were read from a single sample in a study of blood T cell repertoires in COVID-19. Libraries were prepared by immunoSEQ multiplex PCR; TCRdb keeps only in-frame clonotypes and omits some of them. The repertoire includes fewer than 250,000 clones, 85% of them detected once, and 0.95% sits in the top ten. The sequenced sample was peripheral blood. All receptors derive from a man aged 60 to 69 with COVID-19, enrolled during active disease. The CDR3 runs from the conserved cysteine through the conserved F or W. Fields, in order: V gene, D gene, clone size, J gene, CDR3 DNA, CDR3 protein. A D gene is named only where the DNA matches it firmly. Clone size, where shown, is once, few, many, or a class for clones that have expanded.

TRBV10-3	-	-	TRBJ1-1	TGTGCCATCAGTTACAGAGGGTTGGACACTGAAGCTTTCTTT	CAISYRGLDTEAFF
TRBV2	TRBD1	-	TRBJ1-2	TGTGCCAGCAGTCAGGGGGCAGGCTATGGCTACACCTTC	CASSQGAGYGYTF
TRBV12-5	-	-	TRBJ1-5	TGTGCTAGTGGTTTGGTACCTGGCGGGCTCCGCCAGCCCCAGCATTTT	CASGLVPGGLRQPQHF
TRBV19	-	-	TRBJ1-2	TGTGCCACCTCTCAGGGAGGGAATGGCTACACCTTC	CATSQGGNGYTF
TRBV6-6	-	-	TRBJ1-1	TGTGCCACCGGACAAGAAGCTTTCTTT	CATGQEAFF
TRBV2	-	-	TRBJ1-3	TGTGCCAGCAGTTGGGCCATCTCTGGAAACACCATATATTTT	CASSWAISGNTIYF
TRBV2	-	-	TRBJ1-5	TGTGCCAGCAGTCGGGACTGGGAAAATCAGCCCCAGCATTTT	CASSRDWENQPQHF
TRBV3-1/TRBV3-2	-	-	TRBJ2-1	TGTGCCAGCAGCCCCCAAACGGGGAATGGTGAGCAGTTCTTC	CASSPQTGNGEQFF
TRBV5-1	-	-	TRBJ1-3	TGCGCCAGCAGCACCCGCCCAGCGGGGTCTGGAAACACCATATATTTT	CASSTRPAGSGNTIYF
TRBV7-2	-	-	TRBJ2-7	TGTGCCAGCAGCTTAGGAGGCAGGGGAGCCCCCTACGAGCAGTACTTC	CASSLGGRGAPYEQYF
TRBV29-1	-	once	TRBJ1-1	TGCAGCGTTGGCGGGGCCACTGAAGCTTTCTTT	CSVGGATEAFF
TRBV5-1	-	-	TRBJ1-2	TGCGCCAGCTCAGGGGTCTATGGCTACACCTTC	CASSGVYGYTF
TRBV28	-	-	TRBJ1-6	TGTGCCAGCAGAGACAGACATAATTCACCCCTCCACTTT	CASRDRHNSPLHF
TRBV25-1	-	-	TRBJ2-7	TGTGCCAGCAGGCCAGGGGACTACGAGCAGTACTTC	CASRPGDYEQYF
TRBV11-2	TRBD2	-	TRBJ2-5	TGTGCCAGCAGCTTAAGGCTAGCGGGAGGGAAGGTCCAAGAGACCCAGTACTTC	CASSLRLAGGKVQETQYF
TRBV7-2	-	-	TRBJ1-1	TGTGCCAGCAGCTTAAGAGGGGGGGCAACAATGAACACTGAAGCTTTCTTT	CASSLRGGATMNTEAFF
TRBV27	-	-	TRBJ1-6	TGTGCCAGCAGTTCGGGTTTAATTATTAATTCACCCCTCCACTTT	CASSSGLIINSPLHF
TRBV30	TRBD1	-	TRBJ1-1	TGTGCCTGGCGAGTGGGGACAGGGAACACTGAAGCTTTCTTT	CAWRVGTGNTEAFF
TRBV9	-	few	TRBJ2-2	TGTGCCAGCAGCGTAGGGGCTGTAAACACCGGGGAGCTGTTTTTT	CASSVGAVNTGELFF
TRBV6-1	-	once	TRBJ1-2	TGTGCCAGCAGTGACGGCGGGGGAAGGCCTTATGGCTACACCTTC	CASSDGGGRPYGYTF
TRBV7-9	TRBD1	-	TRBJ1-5	TGTGCCAGCAGCTTAGACAGGGGTCAGCCCCAGCATTTT	CASSLDRGQPQHF
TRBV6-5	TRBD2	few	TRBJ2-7	TGTGCCAGCAAGAAAGCGGGAGGTGAAGAGCAGTACTTC	CASKKAGGEEQYF
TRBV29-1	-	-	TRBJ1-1	TGCAGCGTTGGGAAGGGGGTGAACACTGAAGCTTTCTTT	CSVGKGVNTEAFF
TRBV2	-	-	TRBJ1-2	TGTGCCAGCAGGTGGGGCGGGGGGACCTATGGCTACACCTTC	CASRWGGGTYGYTF
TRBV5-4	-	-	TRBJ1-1	TGTGCCAGCAGCTACAGGAACACTGAAGCTTTCTTT	CASSYRNTEAFF
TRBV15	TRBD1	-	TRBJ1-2	TGTGCCACCAGCAGGGAACCGGGACAGGGCCCGGGCCATGGCTACACCTTC	CATSREPGQGPGHGYTF
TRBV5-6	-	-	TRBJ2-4	TGTGCCAGCAGCTTGGGGGTGACGCGGAACATTCAGTACTTC	CASSLGVTRNIQYF
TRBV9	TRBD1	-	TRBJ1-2	TGTGCCAGCAGGTCCGGGACAGGGTATGGCTACACCTTC	CASRSGTGYGYTF
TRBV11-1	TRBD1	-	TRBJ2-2	TGTGCCAGCAGCTTATCAAGCCAGGGGGCGATCGGGGAGCTGTTTTTT	CASSLSSQGAIGELFF
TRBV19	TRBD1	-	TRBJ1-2	TGTGCCAGTAGCCGGGACAGGGGCTTTGGCTACACCTTC	CASSRDRGFGYTF
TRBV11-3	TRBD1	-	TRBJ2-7	TGTGCCAGCAGCCGGGACAGGGCAAGCTCCTACGAGCAGTACTTC	CASSRDRASSYEQYF
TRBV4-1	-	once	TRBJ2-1	TGCGCCAGCAGCCAAGCCAGGACAACTTCCTACAATGAGCAGTTCTTC	CASSQARTTSYNEQFF
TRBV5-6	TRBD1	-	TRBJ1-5	TGTGCCAGCAGCCTAGACAGGGGTCAGCCCCAGCATTTT	CASSLDRGQPQHF
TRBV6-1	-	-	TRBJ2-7	TGTGCCAGCAGTGAAGTAGAGGGGACTGGCGGCGAGCAGTACTTC	CASSEVEGTGGEQYF
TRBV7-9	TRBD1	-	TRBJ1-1	TGTGCCAGCAGCTCAACAGGGGCCCGCGCTGAAGCTTTCTTT	CASSSTGARAEAFF
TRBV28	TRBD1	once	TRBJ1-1	TGTGCCAGCAGACCACCGGGACAGATGAACACTGAAGCTTTCTTT	CASRPPGQMNTEAFF
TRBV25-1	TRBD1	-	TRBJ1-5	TGTGCCAGCAGTGAATTGGGGACAGGGAGCAATCAGCCCCAGCATTTT	CASSELGTGSNQPQHF
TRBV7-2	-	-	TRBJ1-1	TGTGCCAGCAGCTTTCAGACAGGTGTGAACACTGAAGCTTTCTTT	CASSFQTGVNTEAFF
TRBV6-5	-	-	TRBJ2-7	TGTGCCAGCACCCAAGGGAGCTACGAGCAGTACTTC	CASTQGSYEQYF
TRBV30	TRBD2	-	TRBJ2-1	TGTGCCTGGAAAGCAGGGCTAGCGGTCTACAATGAGCAGTTCTTC	CAWKAGLAVYNEQFF
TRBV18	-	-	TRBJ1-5	TGTGCCAGCTCACCTTACCCGACAGGCAGTCCCAATCAGCCCCAGCATTTT	CASSPYPTGSPNQPQHF
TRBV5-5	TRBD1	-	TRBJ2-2	TGTGCCAGCAGCTGGGACAGACCCGCCGGGGAGCTGTTTTTT	CASSWDRPAGELFF
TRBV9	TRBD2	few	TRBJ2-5	TGTGCCAGCAGCGCCCCGGGAGCGGGACGAGAGACCCAGTACTTC	CASSAPGAGRETQYF
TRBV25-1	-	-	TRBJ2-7	TGTGCCAGCAGTGGCCCCGGGGTCTACGAGCAGTACTTC	CASSGPGVYEQYF
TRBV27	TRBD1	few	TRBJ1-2	TGTGCCAGCAGTTCTGGGACAGGGAACGGCTATGGCTACACCTTC	CASSSGTGNGYGYTF
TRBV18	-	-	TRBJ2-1	TGTGCCAGCTCACTTACCGCCAGGGACTACAATGAGCAGTTCTTC	CASSLTARDYNEQFF
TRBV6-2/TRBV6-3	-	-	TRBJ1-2	TGTGCCAGCAGTTACGTGGGGGCTTATGGCTACACCTTC	CASSYVGAYGYTF
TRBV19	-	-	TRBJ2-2	TGTGCCAGTAGTACACGCCTAGGCGGGACCGGGGAGCTGTTTTTT	CASSTRLGGTGELFF
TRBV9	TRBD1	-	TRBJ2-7	TGTGCCAGCAGCAAGGGACAGGGGATCAACGAGCAGTACTTC	CASSKGQGINEQYF
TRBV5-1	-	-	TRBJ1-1	TGCGCCAGCAGCTTGGAAAGCATGAACACTGAAGCTTTCTTT	CASSLESMNTEAFF
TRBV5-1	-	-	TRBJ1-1	TGCGCCAGCAGCTTGACGGCGGACACTGAAGCTTTCTTT	CASSLTADTEAFF
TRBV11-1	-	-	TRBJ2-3	TGTGCCAGCCTCGGACAGACCACAGATACGCAGTATTTT	CASLGQTTDTQYF
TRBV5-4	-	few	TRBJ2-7	TGTGCCAGCAGCTCGCCGACTATGAACTACGAGCAGTACTTC	CASSSPTMNYEQYF
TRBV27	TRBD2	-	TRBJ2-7	TGTGCCAGCAGCCTCGCGCGGGAGAGCTCCTACGAGCAGTACTTC	CASSLARESSYEQYF
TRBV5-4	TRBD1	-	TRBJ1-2	TGTGCCAGCAGCTCGTCCGGGACAGGGAACTATGGCTACACCTTC	CASSSSGTGNYGYTF
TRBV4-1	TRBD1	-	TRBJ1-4	TGCGCCAGCAGCCAGCACCGGGACAGCACTAATGAAAAACTGTTTTTT	CASSQHRDSTNEKLFF
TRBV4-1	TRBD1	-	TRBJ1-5	TGCGCCAGCAGCCTCTCTAGGGACAGGGGCGATCAGCCCCAGCATTTT	CASSLSRDRGDQPQHF
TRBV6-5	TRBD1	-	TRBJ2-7	TGTGCCAGCATCGGACAGGGGGTATCCTACGAGCAGTACTTC	CASIGQGVSYEQYF
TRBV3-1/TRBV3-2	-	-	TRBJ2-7	TGTGCCAGCAGCTCCTCAACATCTGTTCTCGAGCAGTACTTC	CASSSSTSVLEQYF
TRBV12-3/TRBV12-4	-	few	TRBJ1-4	TGTGCCAGCAGTGCTGCGCTTGGACAGAAACTGTTTTTT	CASSAALGQKLFF